This T cell receptor beta chain was documented in a study of identical twins. Study-wide results and limits: With monozygotic twins, out-of-frame TCR alpha sharing exceeded what models estimated. Fewer insertions marked abundant cord blood beta clonotypes; young adult naive trended weakly, memory not at all.

Through template switching, a universal primer site was introduced, and the cDNA contained unique molecular identifiers. MiXCR, applied by TCRdb to the 5' RACE reads, yields one record per CDR3 protein. Seen here are around 960,000 distinct CDR3 sequences, approximately 13% observed once, and the top ten hold roughly 1.6%. In regard to this clonotype: Its antigen is undetermined.

The V end was cut by 0 bases, the J end by 5 bases, with 13 bases between. Germline assignment: CDR1 SGHVS and CDR2 FQNEAQ. The CDR3 contains 16 residues. These records were also assigned to another study, of yellow fever vaccine responses in identical twins.

The source material was PBMCs. The chain carries TRBV7-8 and TRBJ2-2; D is perhaps TRBD2 (7 bases). This TCR was recovered from a woman in her late teens or twenties in good health. The CDR3 coding sequence is TGTGCCAGCAGCTTAGCCTCCAGGGGAGGGACCGGGGAGCTGTTTTTT. It codes for CASSLASRGGTGELFF. Filled out from reference TRBV7-8 and TRBJ2-2, the complete variable domain reads GAGVSQSPRYKVAKRGQDVALRCDPISGHVSLFWYQQALGQGPEFLTYFQNEAQLDKSGLPSDRFFAERPEGSVSTLKIQRTQQEDSAVYLCASSLASRGGTGELFFGEGSRLTVL.